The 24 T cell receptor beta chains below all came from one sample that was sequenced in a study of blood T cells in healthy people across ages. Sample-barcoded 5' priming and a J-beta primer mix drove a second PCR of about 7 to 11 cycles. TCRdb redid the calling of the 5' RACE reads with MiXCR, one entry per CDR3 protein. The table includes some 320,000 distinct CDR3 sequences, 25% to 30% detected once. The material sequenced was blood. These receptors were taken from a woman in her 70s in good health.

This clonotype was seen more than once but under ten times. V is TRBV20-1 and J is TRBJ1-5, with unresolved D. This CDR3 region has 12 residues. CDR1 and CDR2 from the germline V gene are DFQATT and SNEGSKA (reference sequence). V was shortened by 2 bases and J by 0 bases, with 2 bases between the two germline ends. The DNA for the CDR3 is TGCAGTGCTAGAAATAGCAATCAGCCCCAGCATTTT. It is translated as CSARNSNQPQHF.

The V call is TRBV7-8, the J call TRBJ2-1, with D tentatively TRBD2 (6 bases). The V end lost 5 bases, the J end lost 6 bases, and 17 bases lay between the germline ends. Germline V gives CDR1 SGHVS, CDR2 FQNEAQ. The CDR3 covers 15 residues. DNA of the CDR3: TGTGCCAGCAGCCCACGACTAGGTAGCTCCAATGAGCAGTTCTTC. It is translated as CASSPRLGSSNEQFF.

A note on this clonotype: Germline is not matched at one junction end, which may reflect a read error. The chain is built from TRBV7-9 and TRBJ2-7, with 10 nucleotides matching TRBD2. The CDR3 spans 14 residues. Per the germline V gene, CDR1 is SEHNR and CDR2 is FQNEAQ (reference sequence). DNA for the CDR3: TGTGCCAGCAGCTTGCTAGCGGGAGAACACGAGCACTACTTC. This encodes CASSLLAGEHEHYF.

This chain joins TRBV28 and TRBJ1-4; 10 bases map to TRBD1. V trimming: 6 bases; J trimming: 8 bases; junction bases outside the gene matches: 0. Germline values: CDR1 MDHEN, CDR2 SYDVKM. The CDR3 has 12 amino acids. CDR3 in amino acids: CASRTGGEKLFF. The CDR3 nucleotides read TGTGCCAGCAGGACAGGGGGCGAAAAACTGTTTTTT. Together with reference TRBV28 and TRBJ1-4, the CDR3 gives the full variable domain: DVKVTQSSRYLVKRTGEKVFLECVQDMDHENMFWYRQDPGLGLRLIYFSYDVKMKEKGDIPEGYSVSREKKERFSLILESASTNQTSMYLCASRTGGEKLFFGSGTQLSVL.

CDR3 in amino acids: CASSLEQGSTNEKLFF. CDR3 DNA: TGTGCCAGCAGCTTAGAACAGGGATCAACTAATGAAAAACTGTTTTTT. The chain employs TRBV7-9 and TRBJ1-4, with D perhaps TRBD1 (6 bases). Germline values: CDR1 SEHNR, CDR2 FQNEAQ (reference sequence). V was cut by 1 base and J by 0 bases, with 9 bases left in between. The CDR3 covers 16 residues.

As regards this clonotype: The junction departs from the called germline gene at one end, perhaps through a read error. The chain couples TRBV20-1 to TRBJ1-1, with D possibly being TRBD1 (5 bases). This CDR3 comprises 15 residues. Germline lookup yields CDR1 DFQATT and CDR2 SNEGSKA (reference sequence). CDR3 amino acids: CSANRPGLTNTVAFF. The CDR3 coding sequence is TGCAGTGCAAATCGTCCGGGGCTCACGAACACTGTAGCTTTCTTT.

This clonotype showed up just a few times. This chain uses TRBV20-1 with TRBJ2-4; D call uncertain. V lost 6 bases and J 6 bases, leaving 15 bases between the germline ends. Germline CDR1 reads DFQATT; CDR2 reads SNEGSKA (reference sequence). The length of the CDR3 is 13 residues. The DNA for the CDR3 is TGCAGTGCCCCGCAACAGAGTCTAAACATTCAGTACTTC. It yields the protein CSAPQQSLNIQYF.

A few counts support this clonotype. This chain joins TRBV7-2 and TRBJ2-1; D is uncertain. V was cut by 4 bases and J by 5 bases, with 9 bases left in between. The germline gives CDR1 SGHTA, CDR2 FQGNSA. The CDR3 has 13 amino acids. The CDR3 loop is CASSYVFDNEQFF. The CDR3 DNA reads TGTGCCAGCAGCTACGTGTTCGACAATGAGCAGTTCTTC.

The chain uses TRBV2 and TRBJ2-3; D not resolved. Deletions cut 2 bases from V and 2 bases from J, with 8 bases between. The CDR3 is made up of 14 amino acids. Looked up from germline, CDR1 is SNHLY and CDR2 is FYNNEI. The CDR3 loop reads CASSENLNTDTQYF. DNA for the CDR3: TGTGCCAGCAGTGAAAATCTAAACACAGATACGCAGTATTTT.

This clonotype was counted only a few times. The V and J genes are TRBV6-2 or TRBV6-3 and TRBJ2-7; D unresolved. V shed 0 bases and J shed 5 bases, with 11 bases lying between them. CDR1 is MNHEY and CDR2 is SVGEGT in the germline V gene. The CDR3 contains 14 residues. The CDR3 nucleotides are TGTGCCAGCAGTTACTCGATGTATATCGACGAGCAGTACTTC. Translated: CASSYSMYIDEQYF.

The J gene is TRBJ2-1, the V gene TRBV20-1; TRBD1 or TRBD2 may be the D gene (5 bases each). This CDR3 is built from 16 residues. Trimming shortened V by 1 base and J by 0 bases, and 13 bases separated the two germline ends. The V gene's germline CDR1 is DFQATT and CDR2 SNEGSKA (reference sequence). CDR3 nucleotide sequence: TGCAGTGCTAGAGTAGGAGAGGGGAGCTCCTACAATGAGCAGTTCTTC. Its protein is CSARVGEGSSYNEQFF.

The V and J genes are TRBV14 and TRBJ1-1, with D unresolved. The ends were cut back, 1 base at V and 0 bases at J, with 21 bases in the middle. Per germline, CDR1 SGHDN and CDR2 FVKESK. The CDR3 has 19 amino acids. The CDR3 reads CASSQVGTWASPMNTEAFF. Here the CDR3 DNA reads TGTGCCAGCAGCCAAGTAGGAACCTGGGCCAGCCCAATGAACACTGAAGCTTTCTTT.

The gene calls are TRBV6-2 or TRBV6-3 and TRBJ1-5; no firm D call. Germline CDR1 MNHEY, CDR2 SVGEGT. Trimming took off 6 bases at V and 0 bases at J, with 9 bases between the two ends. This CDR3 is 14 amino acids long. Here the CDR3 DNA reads TGTGCCAGCAGATCAGGCTATAGCAATCAGCCCCAGCATTTT. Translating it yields CASRSGYSNQPQHF.

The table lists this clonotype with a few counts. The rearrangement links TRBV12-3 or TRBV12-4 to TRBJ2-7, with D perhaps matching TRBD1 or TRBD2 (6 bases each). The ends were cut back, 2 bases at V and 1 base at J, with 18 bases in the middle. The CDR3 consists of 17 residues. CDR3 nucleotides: TGTGCCAGCAGTTTATGGGGGGCGCGAGGAGTATCCTACGAGCAGTACTTC. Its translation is CASSLWGARGVSYEQYF.

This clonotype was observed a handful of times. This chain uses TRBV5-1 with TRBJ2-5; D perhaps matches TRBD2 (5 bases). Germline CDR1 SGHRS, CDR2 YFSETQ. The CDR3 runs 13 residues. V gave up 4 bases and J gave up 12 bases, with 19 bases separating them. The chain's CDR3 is CASSPDPRAMKYF. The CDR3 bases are TGCGCCAGCAGCCCGGACCCGCGGGCCATGAAGTACTTC.

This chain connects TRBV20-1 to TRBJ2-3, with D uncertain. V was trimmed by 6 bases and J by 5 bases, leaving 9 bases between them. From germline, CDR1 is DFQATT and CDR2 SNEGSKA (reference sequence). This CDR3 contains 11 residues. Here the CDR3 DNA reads TGCAGTGCCCTATCGGTAGATACGCAGTATTTT. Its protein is CSALSVDTQYF.

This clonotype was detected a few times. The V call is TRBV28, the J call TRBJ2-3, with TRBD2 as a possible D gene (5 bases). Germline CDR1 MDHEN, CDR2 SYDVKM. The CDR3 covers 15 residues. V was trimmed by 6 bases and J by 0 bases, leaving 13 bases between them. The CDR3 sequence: CASSRGSTSTDTQYF. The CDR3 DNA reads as TGTGCCAGCAGCCGAGGGTCCACTAGCACAGATACGCAGTATTTT.

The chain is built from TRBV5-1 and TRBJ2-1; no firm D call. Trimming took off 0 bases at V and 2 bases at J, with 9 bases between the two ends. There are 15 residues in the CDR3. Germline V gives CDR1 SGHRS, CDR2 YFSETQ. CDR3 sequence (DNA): TGCGCCAGCAGCTTGGCAGTCGGAACCTACAATGAGCAGTTCTTC. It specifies CASSLAVGTYNEQFF.

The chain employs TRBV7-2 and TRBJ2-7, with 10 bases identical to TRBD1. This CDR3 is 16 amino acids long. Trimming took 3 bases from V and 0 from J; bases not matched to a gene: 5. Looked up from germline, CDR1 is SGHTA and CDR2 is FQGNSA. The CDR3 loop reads CASSFGTGDDSYEQYF. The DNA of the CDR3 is TGTGCCAGCAGCTTTGGGACAGGGGACGACTCCTACGAGCAGTACTTC.

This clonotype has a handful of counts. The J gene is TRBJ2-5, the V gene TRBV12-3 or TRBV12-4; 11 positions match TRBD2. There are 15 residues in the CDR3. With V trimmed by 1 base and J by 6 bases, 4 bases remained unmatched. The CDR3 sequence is CASSLELAGAKTQYF. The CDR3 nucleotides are TGTGCCAGCAGTTTAGAACTAGCGGGAGCAAAGACCCAGTACTTC.

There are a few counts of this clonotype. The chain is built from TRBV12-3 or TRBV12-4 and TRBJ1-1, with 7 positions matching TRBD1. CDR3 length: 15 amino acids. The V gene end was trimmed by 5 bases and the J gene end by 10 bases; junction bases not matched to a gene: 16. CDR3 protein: CASSRDSNKRGGAFF. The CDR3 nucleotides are TGTGCCAGCAGTCGGGACAGTAATAAGCGGGGGGGAGCTTTCTTT.

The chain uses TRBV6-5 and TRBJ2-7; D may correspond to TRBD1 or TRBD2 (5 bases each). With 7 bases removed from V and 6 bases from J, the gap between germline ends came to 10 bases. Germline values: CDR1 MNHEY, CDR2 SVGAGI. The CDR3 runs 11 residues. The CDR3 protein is CASTLGGEQYF. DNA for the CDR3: TGTGCCAGCACCCTTGGGGGCGAGCAGTACTTC.

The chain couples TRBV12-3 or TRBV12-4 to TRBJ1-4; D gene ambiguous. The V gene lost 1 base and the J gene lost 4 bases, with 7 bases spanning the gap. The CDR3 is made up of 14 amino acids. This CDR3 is CASSLGAVNEKLFF. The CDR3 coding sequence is TGTGCCAGCAGTTTAGGGGCAGTTAATGAAAAACTGTTTTTT.

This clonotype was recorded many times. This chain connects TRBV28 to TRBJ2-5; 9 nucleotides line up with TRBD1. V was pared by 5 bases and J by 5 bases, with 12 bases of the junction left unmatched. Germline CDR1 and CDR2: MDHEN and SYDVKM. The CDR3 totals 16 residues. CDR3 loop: CASSPYTLGTGETQYF. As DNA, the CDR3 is TGTGCCAGCAGTCCCTATACCCTCGGGACAGGGGAGACCCAGTACTTC. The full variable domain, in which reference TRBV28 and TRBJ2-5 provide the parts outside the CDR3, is DVKVTQSSRYLVKRTGEKVFLECVQDMDHENMFWYRQDPGLGLRLIYFSYDVKMKEKGDIPEGYSVSREKKERFSLILESASTNQTSMYLCASSPYTLGTGETQYFGPGTRLLVL.